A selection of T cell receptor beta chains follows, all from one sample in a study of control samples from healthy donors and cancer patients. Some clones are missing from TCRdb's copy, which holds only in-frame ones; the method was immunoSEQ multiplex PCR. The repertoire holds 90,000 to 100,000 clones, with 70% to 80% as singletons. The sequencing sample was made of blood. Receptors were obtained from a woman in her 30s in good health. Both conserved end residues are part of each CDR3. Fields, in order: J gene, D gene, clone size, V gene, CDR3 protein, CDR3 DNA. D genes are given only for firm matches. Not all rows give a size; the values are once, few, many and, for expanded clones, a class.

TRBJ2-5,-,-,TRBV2,CASSEAGAETQYF,TGTGCCAGCAGTGAAGCTGGGGCAGAGACCCAGTACTTC
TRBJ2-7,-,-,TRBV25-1,CASSARQSSYEQYF,TGTGCCAGCAGTGCCCGACAGAGCTCCTACGAGCAGTACTTC
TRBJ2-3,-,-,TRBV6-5,CASGGAIRTDTQYF,TGTGCCAGCGGGGGTGCCATTCGCACAGATACGCAGTATTTT
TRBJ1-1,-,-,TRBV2,CASVEQRNTEAFF,TGTGCCAGCGTGGAACAGAGGAACACTGAAGCTTTCTTT
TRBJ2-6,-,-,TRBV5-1,CASSWDPTGANVLTF,TGCGCCAGCAGCTGGGATCCTACTGGGGCCAACGTCCTGACTTTC
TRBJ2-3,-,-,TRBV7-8,CASSLLGTELSTDTQYF,TGTGCCAGCAGCTTACTTGGGACTGAACTTAGCACAGATACGCAGTATTTT
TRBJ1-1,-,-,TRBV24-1,CATSDPISTEAFF,TGTGCCACCAGTGACCCGATTAGCACTGAAGCTTTCTTT
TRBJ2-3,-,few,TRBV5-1,CASSAQGSTDTQYF,TGCGCCAGCAGCGCACAGGGAAGCACAGATACGCAGTATTTT
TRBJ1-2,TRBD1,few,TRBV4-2,CASSQAGQSYGYTF,TGTGCCAGCAGCCAAGCGGGACAGTCCTATGGCTACACCTTC
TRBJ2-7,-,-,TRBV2,CASSGGPLALLYEQYF,TGTGCCAGCAGTGGGGGCCCCCTAGCCTTACTTTACGAGCAGTACTTC
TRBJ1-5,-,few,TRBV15,CATSRDLGGYSNQPQHF,TGTGCCACCAGCAGAGATTTAGGGGGGTATAGCAATCAGCCCCAGCATTTT
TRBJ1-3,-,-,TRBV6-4,CASSDCTRGNSAGNTIYF,TGTGCCAGCAGTGACTGCACTAGGGGAAATAGCGCTGGAAACACCATATATTTT
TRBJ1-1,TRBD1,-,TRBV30,CAWSRDRGLKRRAFF,TGTGCCTGGAGCCGGGACAGGGGGCTGAAGCGGAGAGCTTTCTTT
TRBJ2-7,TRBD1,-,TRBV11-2,CASKPADRETGEQYF,TGTGCCAGCAAGCCCGCGGACAGGGAGACGGGTGAGCAGTACTTC
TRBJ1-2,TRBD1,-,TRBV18,CASSPDREGYTF,TGTGCCAGCTCACCGGACAGGGAGGGCTACACCTTC
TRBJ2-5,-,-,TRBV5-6,CASSLGQGWETQYF,TGTGCCAGCAGCTTGGGGCAGGGGTGGGAGACCCAGTACTTC
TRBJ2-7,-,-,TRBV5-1,CASSHHYEQYF,TGCGCCAGCAGCCACCACTACGAGCAGTACTTC
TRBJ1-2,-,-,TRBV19,CASSILSGAHGYTF,TGTGCCAGTAGTATCCTCTCGGGGGCTCATGGCTACACCTTC
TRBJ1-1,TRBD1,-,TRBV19,CASNPDRLNTEAFF,TGTGCCTCAAACCCGGACAGGCTGAACACTGAAGCTTTCTTT
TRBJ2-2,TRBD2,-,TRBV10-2,CASSPTGTSGTGELFF,TGCGCCAGCAGCCCCACCGGGACTAGCGGGACCGGGGAGCTGTTTTTT
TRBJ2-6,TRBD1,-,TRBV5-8,CASSRRGPGANVLTF,TGTGCCAGCAGCCGCAGGGGGCCTGGGGCCAACGTCCTGACTTTC
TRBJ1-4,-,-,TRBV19,CASSMPRGRITTNEKLFF,TGTGCCAGTAGTATGCCCAGGGGACGGATTACAACTAATGAAAAACTGTTTTTT
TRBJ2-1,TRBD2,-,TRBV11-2,CASSLGSGGEQFF,TGTGCCAGCAGCTTAGGGTCGGGGGGTGAGCAGTTCTTC
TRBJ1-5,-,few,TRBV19,CASVNRFNSNQPQHF,TGTGCCAGTGTCAACAGGTTTAATAGCAATCAGCCCCAGCATTTT
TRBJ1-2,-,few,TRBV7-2,CASSLEGREGYGYTF,TGTGCCAGCAGCTTAGAAGGCAGGGAGGGCTATGGCTACACCTTC
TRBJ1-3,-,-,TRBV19,CASRGFSGNTIYF,TGTGCCAGTAGAGGTTTCTCTGGAAACACCATATATTTT
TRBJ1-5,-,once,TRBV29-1,CSVGSGNQPQHF,TGCAGCGTTGGGTCGGGCAATCAGCCCCAGCATTTT
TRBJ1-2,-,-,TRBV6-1,CASSGYSRTSGYGYTF,TGTGCCAGCAGTGGGTACTCCCGGACATCGGGCTATGGCTACACCTTC
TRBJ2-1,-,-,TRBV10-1,CASSEGVGFGDNEQFF,TGCGCCAGCAGTGAAGGAGTAGGGTTTGGGGACAATGAGCAGTTCTTC
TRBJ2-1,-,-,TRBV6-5,CASSRLQGRGEQFF,TGTGCCAGCAGCCGCCTTCAGGGTAGGGGTGAGCAGTTCTTC
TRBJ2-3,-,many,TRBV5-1,CASSLGQSTDTQYF,TGCGCCAGCAGCTTGGGACAGAGCACAGATACGCAGTATTTT